A selection of T cell receptor beta chains follows, all from one sample in a study of Graves' ophthalmopathy and Graves' hyperthyroidism. TCRdb analysed the multiplex PCR reads with MiXCR anew, one entry per CDR3 protein. The sample carries about 740,000 distinct CDR3 sequences, 40% recorded once. The material sequenced was peripheral blood. Receptors were obtained from an adult man with Graves' ophthalmopathy. The CDR3 runs from the conserved cysteine through the conserved F or W. The D gene is left open where the match is weak. Clone size is shown for a subset of rows, as once, few, many or a class of expanded clone.

v_gene: TRBV11-2; d_gene: NA; abundance: few; j_gene: TRBJ2-5; CDR3aa: CASSLVSSRIQETQYF; CDR3nt: TGTGCCAGCAGCTTAGTCTCTAGCAGAATCCAAGAGACCCAGTACTTC
v_gene: TRBV5-1; d_gene: NA; abundance: NA; j_gene: TRBJ1-1; CDR3aa: CASSLAAEYFTEAFF; CDR3nt: TGCGCCAGCAGCTTGGCCGCAGAGTACTTCACTGAAGCTTTCTTT
v_gene: TRBV7-8; d_gene: NA; abundance: many; j_gene: TRBJ1-4; CDR3aa: CASSSPTGSLGKLFF; CDR3nt: TGTGCCAGCAGCTCGCCGACAGGTTCTTTAGGAAAACTGTTTTTT
v_gene: TRBV5-4; d_gene: NA; abundance: few; j_gene: TRBJ1-6; CDR3aa: CASKETYNSPLHF; CDR3nt: TGTGCCAGTAAGGAAACCTATAATTCACCCCTCCACTTT
v_gene: TRBV7-6; d_gene: NA; abundance: many; j_gene: TRBJ1-6; CDR3aa: CASSLTNSPLHF; CDR3nt: TGTGCCAGCAGCTTAACCAATTCACCCCTCCACTTT
v_gene: TRBV2; d_gene: TRBD2; abundance: NA; j_gene: TRBJ2-7; CDR3aa: CASSAQLAGGPGEQYF; CDR3nt: TGTGCCAGCAGTGCCCAACTAGCGGGAGGGCCGGGTGAGCAGTACTTC
v_gene: TRBV7-8; d_gene: NA; abundance: few; j_gene: TRBJ2-2; CDR3aa: CASSLGAGGGGGELFF; CDR3nt: TGTGCCAGCAGCTTAGGCGCAGGGGGCGGGGGCGGGGAGCTGTTTTTT
v_gene: TRBV6-6; d_gene: TRBD2; abundance: NA; j_gene: TRBJ2-7; CDR3aa: CASSRETSGNYEQYF; CDR3nt: TGTGCCAGCAGCCGTGAGACTAGCGGCAACTACGAGCAGTACTTC
v_gene: TRBV7-2; d_gene: NA; abundance: many; j_gene: TRBJ2-2; CDR3aa: CASSLHGRETGELFF; CDR3nt: TGTGCCAGCAGCTTACACGGCAGGGAGACCGGGGAGCTGTTTTTT
v_gene: TRBV15; d_gene: TRBD1; abundance: many; j_gene: TRBJ1-2; CDR3aa: CATSRARTGGGYTF; CDR3nt: TGTGCCACCAGCAGAGCAAGGACAGGGGGTGGCTACACCTTC
v_gene: TRBV20-1; d_gene: TRBD1; abundance: NA; j_gene: TRBJ1-2; CDR3aa: CSASVTGRSRGYTF; CDR3nt: TGCAGTGCTAGTGTGACAGGGAGATCGCGGGGCTACACCTTC